The T cell receptor (beta chain) described here comes from a study of OX40 agonist ivuxolimab in advanced cancers. This clone was seen just once. Its antigen is still unknown. Some clones are missing from TCRdb's copy, which holds only in-frame ones; the method was immunoSEQ multiplex PCR. The sample has roughly 90,000 clones, roughly 91% seen once; the top ten hold approximately 0.3%. Study-level points and caveats: Nonresponders included some who also had low normalized T-cell clonal expansion. On average, a greater number of expanded clones characterised CD8+ T cells relative to CD4+.

Germline values: CDR1 DFQATT, CDR2 SNEGSKA (reference sequence). The CDR3 is 11 residues long. Deletions cut 5 bases from V and 5 bases from J, with 10 bases between. The source was CD4+ or CD8+ T cells sorted from blood, collected in a trial of the OX40 agonist ivuxolimab. This receptor was identified in an adult with an advanced solid tumor such as melanoma, head and neck, liver or kidney cancer. The chain employs TRBV20-1 and TRBJ2-7, with a tentative D call TRBD1 (5 bases). This CDR3 is CSARADNEQYF. The CDR3 nucleotides read TGCAGTGCTCGCGCGGACAACGAGCAGTACTTC.